The 17 T cell receptor beta chains below come from one sample, sequenced in a study of CD8+CD57+ T cells in acquired aplastic anemia. Using genomic DNA as the template, TCR beta VDJ and CDR3 profiling was carried out. TCRdb re-called the reads through MiXCR, storing one row per CDR3 protein. The sample lists about 160,000 distinct CDR3 sequences, around 47% occurring once. Only patients with CD8+CD57+ cell expansion on flow cytometry were chosen for sequencing. Sample: sorted CD4+, CD8+, or CD8+CD57+ T cells (not recorded which) from PBMCs. The receptors here all came from a human donor with aplastic anemia.

This clonotype was seen a few times. The chain uses TRBV6-1 and TRBJ2-2, with 8 bases identical to TRBD2. V was pared by 7 bases and J by 7 bases, with 8 bases of the junction left unmatched. This CDR3 is built from 14 residues. CDR1 and CDR2 (germline): MNHNS, SASEGT. CDR3 sequence (DNA): TGTGCCAGCACTGATAGCGGGGAGATCGGGGAGCTGTTTTTT. As protein: CASTDSGEIGELFF.

V is TRBV9 and J is TRBJ2-1; TRBD1 aligns across 7 bases. V dropped 4 bases and J dropped 8; count of bases not matched to a gene: 12. CDR3 size: 15 residues. In germline, CDR1 is SGDLS, CDR2 YYNGEE. The CDR3 coding sequence is TGTGCCAGCAGCTCACAAGGACAGGTGGCGGATGAGCAGTTCTTC. Translation: CASSSQGQVADEQFF.

The rearrangement uses TRBV7-2 and TRBJ2-7; possible D gene TRBD1, 6 bases. Germline-derived CDR1 and CDR2 are SGHTA and FQGNSA. The CDR3 runs to 17 residues. Trimming pared 0 bases from V and 4 bases from J, leaving 19 bases between. CDR3 DNA sequence: TGTGCCAGCAGCTTAGCGGAAGTGGGGGCCCAGGCTTACGAGCAGTACTTC. Amino acid sequence: CASSLAEVGAQAYEQYF.

This sequence joins TRBV20-1 and TRBJ2-7; 15 bases align to TRBD2. The CDR3 extends over 16 amino acids. The germline gives CDR1 DFQATT, CDR2 SNEGSKA (reference sequence). After removal of 0 bases from V and 5 bases from J, the junction contained 5 bases not matched to a gene. The CDR3 loop is CSARDGLAGGPDEQYF. CDR3 nucleotide sequence: TGCAGTGCTAGAGACGGACTAGCGGGGGGGCCCGACGAGCAGTACTTC.

In its sample, this clonotype was seen many times. V is TRBV29-1 and J is TRBJ2-1; perhaps TRBD2 as D (5 bases). The germline V gene encodes CDR1 SQVTM and CDR2 ANQGSEA. Trimming cost V 3 bases and J 0 bases, with 9 bases left between them. This CDR3 contains 14 residues. Written as DNA, the CDR3 is TGCAGCGTTGATTTTACTAGCTCCTACAATGAGCAGTTCTTC. Translated, it gives CSVDFTSSYNEQFF.

V gene TRBV2 combines with J gene TRBJ2-7; 7 bases agree with TRBD2. The germline gives CDR1 SNHLY, CDR2 FYNNEI. V gave up 7 bases and J gave up 2 bases; unmatched junction bases: 11. This CDR3 is 15 amino acids long. Written as DNA, the CDR3 is TGTGCCAGCATCGCCCTGTGGGCGGGGGCCTACGAGCAGTACTTC. Translated, it gives CASIALWAGAYEQYF.

This clonotype was seen a single time. V is TRBV20-1 and J is TRBJ2-3, with TRBD2 matching 7 bases. This CDR3 comprises 14 residues. J was trimmed by 6 bases and V by 3 bases; bases with no gene match: 9. Germline V gene lookup returns CDR1 DFQATT and CDR2 SNEGSKA (reference sequence). For the CDR3, the DNA is TGCAGTGCTAGGGTAGCGGGCCTGGGGGATACGCAGTATTTT. This codes for CSARVAGLGDTQYF.

In its sample, this clonotype was seen a few times. J is TRBJ1-2 and V is TRBV24-1, with 9 nucleotides matching TRBD1. The CDR3 totals 13 residues. V lost 7 bases to trimming and J lost 4 bases; unmatched junction nucleotides: 3. Germline-derived CDR1 and CDR2 are KGHDR and SFDVKD. The CDR3 is CATSGTGPYGYTF. The CDR3 DNA reads as TGTGCCACCAGCGGGACAGGGCCCTATGGCTACACCTTC.

This chain connects TRBV20-1 to TRBJ2-7; 8 positions match TRBD2. Germline loops: CDR1 DFQATT, CDR2 SNEGSKA (reference sequence). This CDR3 spans 16 amino acids. The J segment lost 4 bases and the V segment lost 0 bases, leaving 11 bases of the junction unmatched. The CDR3 protein is CSARDEAGALGYEQYF. CDR3 coding DNA: TGCAGTGCTAGAGATGAAGCGGGAGCCCTAGGATACGAGCAGTACTTC.

J is TRBJ2-1 and V is TRBV6-1, with TRBD2 matching 7 bases. Germline V gene data show CDR1 as MNHNS and CDR2 as SASEGT. J was trimmed by 8 bases and V by 6 bases; bases with no gene match: 10. This CDR3 has 14 amino acids. CDR3 bases: TGTGCCAGCAGACAGAGACTAGCTATCTATGAGCAGTTCTTC. It encodes CASRQRLAIYEQFF.

V is TRBV11-1 and J is TRBJ2-1; 8 nucleotides line up with TRBD2. The V gene end was trimmed by 5 bases and the J gene end by 8 bases; junction bases not matched to a gene: 14. Germline CDR1 is SGHAT and CDR2 is FQDESV (reference sequence). CDR3 size: 16 residues. The CDR3 DNA is TGTGCCAGCAGCCTTAGCGGGGAGGATGTAGTGGATGAGCAGTTCTTC. Its protein product is CASSLSGEDVVDEQFF.

This clonotype showed up just a few times. For the CDR3, the DNA is TGCAGTGCTTCCCCGTATAGCGCGGGAAGAGAGACCCAGTACTTC. Translated: CSASPYSAGRETQYF. This chain joins TRBV20-1 and TRBJ2-5, with D possibly being TRBD2 (6 bases). The CDR3 contains 15 residues. Deletions cut 5 bases from V and 4 bases from J, with 20 bases between. The germline V gene encodes CDR1 DFQATT and CDR2 SNEGSKA (reference sequence).

V gene TRBV5-4 combines with J gene TRBJ1-4; TRBD1 aligns across 10 bases. Germline lookup yields CDR1 SGHNT and CDR2 YYREEE (reference sequence). The V segment lost 4 bases and the J segment 8 bases; nucleotides outside the gene matches: 8. The CDR3 loop spans 15 amino acids. CDR3 in amino acids: CASSTRTGGIEKLFF. CDR3 DNA sequence: TGTGCCAGCAGCACCCGGACAGGGGGAATCGAAAAACTGTTTTTT.

This clonotype was picked up a small number of times. The chain joins TRBV24-1 to TRBJ2-3, with TRBD2 matching 9 bases. The ends lost 7 bases at V and 1 base at J; junction bases unmatched: 8. Germline lookup yields CDR1 KGHDR and CDR2 SFDVKD. The CDR3 length is 16 residues. In DNA, the CDR3 is TGTGCCACCAGGCGGGGGGGGGGGCGCCGCACAGATACGCAGTATTTT. This sequence encodes CATRRGGGRRTDTQYF.

Regarding this clonotype: Lacking the conserved final phenylalanine or tryptophan, this CDR3 likely reflects a read error. This chain uses TRBV2 with TRBJ2-7; the D gene is possibly TRBD2 (5 bases). CDR3 length equals 12 residues. CDR1 and CDR2 (germline): SNHLY, FYNNEI. CDR3 nucleotides: TGCGCCAGCAGCGGTACGATAGCGCAGCAGTACGCC. Protein product: CASSGTIAQQYA.

This clonotype has a single count. A much larger clone differs from this one at a single base, so this may be a read error. Given the absence of the conserved phenylalanine or tryptophan at the CDR3 end, a read error is likely. The chain couples TRBV9 to TRBJ2-1; 7 bases line up with TRBD2. The CDR3 runs 14 residues. CDR1 SGDLS and CDR2 YYNGEE come from the germline V gene. The J segment lost 10 bases and the V segment lost 4 bases, leaving 11 bases of the junction unmatched. DNA for the CDR3: TGTGCCAGCAGCCCCTCAGGACTAGTCAACGAGCAGTTCTCC. It yields the protein CASSPSGLVNEQFS.

This clonotype was observed once. The chain carries TRBV2 and TRBJ2-7, with D perhaps TRBD2 (5 bases). The CDR3 runs 14 residues. Deletions cut 3 bases from V and 4 bases from J, with 13 bases between. Germline CDR1 and CDR2: SNHLY and FYNNEI. DNA of the CDR3: TGTGCCAGCAGTGATCGGGGAATAGCGTACGAGCAGTACTTC. Its translation is CASSDRGIAYEQYF.